The 27 T cell receptor beta chains below come from one sample, sequenced in a study of blood T cell repertoires in COVID-19. Clones were read by immunoSEQ multiplex PCR, and TCRdb kept only the in-frame ones, dropping some. The sample yields about 170,000 clones, roughly nine tenths seen once. Material: peripheral blood. These receptors all stem from a man in his sixties with acute or convalescent COVID-19.

This chain connects TRBV5-1 to TRBJ2-1, with TRBD2 matching over 7 bases. The junction had 7 bases not matched to a gene; V was cut back by 3 bases and J by 7 bases. The length of the CDR3 is 14 residues. Germline V gene data show CDR1 as SGHRS and CDR2 as YFSETQ. DNA of the CDR3: TGCGCCAGCAGCTGGGAGGGGCCAGGTAATGAGCAGTTCTTC. It translates to CASSWEGPGNEQFF.

V gene TRBV4-1 combines with J gene TRBJ2-5, with D possibly being TRBD2 (5 bases). The CDR3 is made up of 14 amino acids. CDR1 and CDR2 from the germline V gene are MGHRA and YSYEKL. Trimming stripped 0 bases from V and 5 bases from J, with 10 bases between. CDR3 DNA: TGCGCCAGCAGCCAAGAAGGCCGGAGGGAGACCCAGTACTTC. Protein sequence: CASSQEGRRETQYF.

This clone has only a few counts. The chain carries TRBV9 and TRBJ2-1; 10 nucleotides line up with TRBD2. Germline CDR1 and CDR2: SGDLS and YYNGEE. The CDR3 is 18 residues long. V dropped 3 bases and J dropped 1; count of bases not matched to a gene: 10. The CDR3 protein is CASSAEFSGRLSYNEQFF. CDR3 sequence (DNA): TGTGCCAGCAGCGCGGAGTTTAGCGGGAGGCTTTCCTACAATGAGCAGTTCTTC.

The gene calls are TRBV6-4 and TRBJ2-7; D gene ambiguous. The CDR3 length is 16 residues. The germline gives CDR1 MRHNA, CDR2 SNTAGT. V dropped 3 bases and J dropped 3 bases, with 18 bases sitting between them. The DNA of the CDR3 is TGTGCCAGCAGTGAGATCGGTAATGGGCTCAACTACGAGCAGTACTTC. Translated: CASSEIGNGLNYEQYF.

This chain connects TRBV10-3 to TRBJ2-3; 15 bases are a match to TRBD2. Germline-derived CDR1 and CDR2 are ENHRY and SYGVKD. The length of the CDR3 is 18 residues. V shed 2 bases and J 5 bases; nucleotides not matched to a gene: 8. In DNA, the CDR3 is TGTGCCATCAGTGAGATTCCGGGACTAGCGGGGGGCGGAGATACGCAGTATTTT. Encoded protein: CAISEIPGLAGGGDTQYF.

This sequence joins TRBV29-1 and TRBJ2-1; 10 bases align to TRBD2. The trim removed 4 bases at V and 14 bases at J, leaving 11 bases unmatched. The CDR3 totals 13 residues. CDR1 SQVTM and CDR2 ANQGSEA come from the germline V gene. CDR3 protein: CSVGFLAGAAEFF. CDR3 nucleotides: TGCAGCGTTGGTTTCCTAGCGGGAGCGGCGGAGTTCTTC.

The chain employs TRBV24-1 and TRBJ2-1, with 10 nucleotides matching TRBD2. Germline V lookup: CDR1 KGHDR, CDR2 SFDVKD. The CDR3 extends over 15 amino acids. Trimming took 0 bases from V and 9 from J; bases not matched to a gene: 4. In nucleotides, the CDR3 is TGTGCCACCAGTGATTTGAGGCTAGCGGGAGCTGAGCAGTTCTTC. This translates into CATSDLRLAGAEQFF.

This sequence joins TRBV28 and TRBJ1-2; 7 bases are shared with TRBD1. Losses at the gene ends were 4 bases for V and 7 bases for J; bases not matched to a gene: 0. The CDR3 sequence is 11 residues long. Germline CDR1 is MDHEN and CDR2 is SYDVKM. CDR3 protein: CASSWTGGYTF. The CDR3 nucleotides are TGTGCCAGCAGTTGGACAGGTGGCTACACCTTC.

The chain recombines TRBV7-8 with TRBJ2-5; 14 bases map to TRBD2. This CDR3 has 16 residues. V lost 5 bases and J lost 5; bases outside the gene matches: 7. The germline gives CDR1 SGHVS, CDR2 FQNEAQ. The DNA of the CDR3 is TGTGCCAGCAGCCCCGGACTAGCGGGGGGAAGGGAGACCCAGTACTTC. It yields the protein CASSPGLAGGRETQYF.

Here the CDR3 DNA reads TGTGCCAGCAAAGCTTCTATGGGGAGGACTGAAGCTTTCTTT. Its translation is CASKASMGRTEAFF. V and J are TRBV7-8 and TRBJ1-1; no definite D call. The CDR3 length is 14 residues. Trimming cost V 7 bases and J 5 bases, with 17 bases left between them. Germline CDR1 reads SGHVS; CDR2 reads FQNEAQ.

The rearrangement joins TRBV6-5 to TRBJ1-5, with 7 bases lining up with TRBD1. Looked up from germline, CDR1 is MNHEY and CDR2 is SVGAGI. V lost 5 bases, J lost 4 bases, and 5 bases stayed unmatched. CDR3 length equals 14 residues. The CDR3 protein is CASSLGQTNQPQHF. CDR3 coding DNA: TGTGCCAGCAGTCTGGGACAGACAAATCAGCCCCAGCATTTT.

The gene calls are TRBV7-2 and TRBJ2-5, with 8 bases aligning to TRBD1. This CDR3 has 12 amino acids. Trimming removed 3 bases from V and 9 bases from J; junction bases left unmatched: 3. The germline V gene has CDR1 SGHTA and CDR2 FQGNSA. CDR3 sequence (DNA): TGTGCCAGCAGCTTCAACAGGGGGTCCCAGTACTTC. This translates into CASSFNRGSQYF.

The chain recombines TRBV5-4 with TRBJ2-5; 13 bases are shared with TRBD2. The V segment lost 4 bases and the J segment 1 base; nucleotides outside the gene matches: 10. The germline V gene has CDR1 SGHNT and CDR2 YYREEE (reference sequence). This CDR3 comprises 18 residues. The CDR3 DNA reads TGTGCCAGCAGCCCCGGACTAGCGGGAGTTCGGGGCCAAGAGACCCAGTACTTC. This sequence encodes CASSPGLAGVRGQETQYF. Full variable domain (missing parts from reference TRBV5-4 and TRBJ2-5): ETGVTQSPTHLIKTRGQQVTLRCSSQSGHNTVSWYQQALGQGPQFIFQYYREEENGRGNFPPRFSGLQFPNYSSELNVNALELDDSALYLCASSPGLAGVRGQETQYFGPGTRLLVL.

V and J are TRBV10-3 and TRBJ1-2; 10 bases align to TRBD1. The CDR3 loop spans 17 amino acids. Germline CDR1 ENHRY, CDR2 SYGVKD. DNA of the CDR3: TGTGCTACCATGGCTCTGGGGACAGGGGCTCCTAACTATGGCTACACCTTC. Its protein product is CATMALGTGAPNYGYTF.

The chain couples TRBV7-9 to TRBJ1-1; D ambiguous. Trimming pared 1 base from V and 1 base from J, leaving 7 bases between. Germline V gene data show CDR1 as SEHNR and CDR2 as FQNEAQ (reference sequence). The CDR3 extends over 14 amino acids. CDR3 in DNA: TGTGCCAGCAGCTTAGTGCAGGCGAACACTGAAGCTTTCTTT. Protein: CASSLVQANTEAFF.

The J gene is TRBJ1-2, the V gene TRBV5-1; 10 bases are a match to TRBD1. The CDR3 is made up of 13 amino acids. Germline CDR1 and CDR2: SGHRS and YFSETQ. V lost 4 bases to trimming and J lost 5 bases; unmatched junction nucleotides: 2. The CDR3 spells CASSRDRGYGYTF. As DNA, the CDR3 is TGCGCCAGCAGCCGGGACAGGGGATATGGCTACACCTTC.

This chain uses TRBV19 with TRBJ2-2; D possibly corresponds to TRBD1 (6 bases). CDR3 length: 17 residues. Germline V lookup: CDR1 LNHDA, CDR2 SQIVND (reference sequence). V lost 2 bases, J lost 5 bases, and 18 bases lay in between. The CDR3 region is CASSIPQGRSDTGELFF. The CDR3 nucleotides read TGTGCCAGTAGTATACCTCAGGGGCGCAGTGATACCGGGGAGCTGTTTTTT.

In its sample, this clone was seen once. V gene TRBV14 combines with J gene TRBJ1-2; 8 positions agree with TRBD1. From germline, CDR1 is SGHDN and CDR2 FVKESK. With 0 bases clipped from V and 5 bases from J, the junction kept 2 bases outside the gene matches. The CDR3 covers 14 residues. CDR3 sequence: CASSQDQGAYGYTF. The CDR3 DNA sequence: TGTGCCAGCAGCCAAGACCAGGGGGCTTATGGCTACACCTTC.

The gene calls are TRBV2 and TRBJ2-3, with TRBD2 matching 10 bases. The CDR3 has 16 residues. The J segment lost 1 base and the V segment lost 7 bases, leaving 8 bases of the junction unmatched. Germline V lookup: CDR1 SNHLY, CDR2 FYNNEI. The CDR3 region has the DNA TGTGCCAGCACCACAACCCTAGCGGGGGGCACAGATACGCAGTATTTT. Translated: CASTTTLAGGTDTQYF.

This clone was seen only once. CDR3: CASSRRTGRSGQPQHF. The CDR3 DNA is TGTGCCAGCAGCCGTCGGACAGGGCGTTCAGGTCAGCCCCAGCATTTT. This sequence joins TRBV5-6 and TRBJ1-5; 8 bases are shared with TRBD1. There are 16 residues in the CDR3. Germline CDR1 and CDR2: SGHDT and YYEEEE. V lost 4 bases, J lost 6 bases, and 12 bases stayed unmatched.

The chain is built from TRBV12-5 and TRBJ2-7; the match to TRBD1 covers 9 bases. Per the germline V gene, CDR1 is LGHNT and CDR2 is FRNRAP. V shed 2 bases, J shed 1 base, and the junction held 6 bases outside the gene matches. This CDR3 region has 16 residues. The CDR3 spells CASGLSGTGISYEQYF. The CDR3 DNA follows: TGTGCTAGTGGTTTGTCCGGGACAGGGATTTCCTACGAGCAGTACTTC.

This chain connects TRBV5-8 to TRBJ2-7; D gene ambiguous. The V end lost 1 base, the J end lost 2 bases, and 10 bases lay between the germline ends. Per the germline V gene, CDR1 is SGHTS and CDR2 is YDEGEE. CDR3 size: 14 residues. This chain's CDR3 is CASSLQLVTYEQYV. CDR3 bases: TGTGCCAGCAGCTTGCAGTTGGTAACCTACGAGCAGTACGTC.

V usage is TRBV10-3 and J usage is TRBJ1-1; 9 bases align to TRBD1. From germline, CDR1 is ENHRY and CDR2 SYGVKD. V was pared by 0 bases and J by 3 bases, with 5 bases of the junction left unmatched. The CDR3 has 16 amino acids. The DNA for the CDR3 is TGTGCCATCAGTGAGTCGGACAGGACAGGGGACACTGAAGCTTTCTTT. It translates to CAISESDRTGDTEAFF.

The chain has TRBV6-2 or TRBV6-3 and TRBJ1-2; a weak D match, TRBD1 (6 bases). The germline CDR1 and CDR2 sequences are MNHEY and SVGEGT. The V gene lost 4 bases and the J gene lost 8 bases, with 14 bases spanning the gap. CDR3 length equals 13 residues. The DNA of the CDR3 is TGTGCCAGCAGTTGGGACAAAATGGGGGGCTACACCTTC. This codes for CASSWDKMGGYTF.

A single count supports this clone. The V call is TRBV6-5, the J call TRBJ1-3; D is possibly TRBD1 (5 bases). Per germline, CDR1 MNHEY and CDR2 SVGAGI. This CDR3 is 15 amino acids long. The germline V and J ends were trimmed by 2 bases and 0 bases, with 8 bases remaining between them. The CDR3 here is CASSYQGYSGNTIYF. DNA for the CDR3: TGTGCCAGCAGTTACCAGGGCTACTCTGGAAACACCATATATTTT.

The chain employs TRBV19 and TRBJ2-5; perhaps TRBD2 as D (7 bases). The V gene's germline CDR1 is LNHDA and CDR2 SQIVND (reference sequence). Trimming shortened V by 10 bases and J by 5 bases, and 17 bases separated the two germline ends. The CDR3 loop spans 13 amino acids. DNA of the CDR3: TGTGCCACAAGGGGGGAGGGAGGCGAGACCCAGTACTTC. It translates to CATRGEGGETQYF.

CDR3 region: CASRGGKDAQPQHF. DNA of the CDR3: TGTGCCAGTAGAGGGGGCAAGGATGCTCAGCCCCAGCATTTT. This rearrangement joins TRBV19 to TRBJ1-5, with 7 nucleotides matching TRBD1. Germline V gives CDR1 LNHDA, CDR2 SQIVND (reference sequence). V trimming: 6 bases; J trimming: 6 bases; junction bases outside the gene matches: 8. CDR3 length equals 14 residues.